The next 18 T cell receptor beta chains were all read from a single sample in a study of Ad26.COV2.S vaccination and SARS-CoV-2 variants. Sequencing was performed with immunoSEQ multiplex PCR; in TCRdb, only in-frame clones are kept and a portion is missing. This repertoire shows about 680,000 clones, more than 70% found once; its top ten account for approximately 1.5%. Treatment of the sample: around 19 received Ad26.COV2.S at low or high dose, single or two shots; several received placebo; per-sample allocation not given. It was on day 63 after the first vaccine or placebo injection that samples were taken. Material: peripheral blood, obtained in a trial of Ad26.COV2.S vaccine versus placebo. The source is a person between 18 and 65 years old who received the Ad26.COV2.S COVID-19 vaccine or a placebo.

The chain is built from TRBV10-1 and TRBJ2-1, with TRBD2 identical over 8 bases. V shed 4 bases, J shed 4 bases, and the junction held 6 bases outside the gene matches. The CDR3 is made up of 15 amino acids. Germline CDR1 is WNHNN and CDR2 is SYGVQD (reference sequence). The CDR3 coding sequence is TGCGCCAGCAGTGGGAATAGCGGGATTTACAATGAGCAGTTCTTC. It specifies CASSGNSGIYNEQFF.

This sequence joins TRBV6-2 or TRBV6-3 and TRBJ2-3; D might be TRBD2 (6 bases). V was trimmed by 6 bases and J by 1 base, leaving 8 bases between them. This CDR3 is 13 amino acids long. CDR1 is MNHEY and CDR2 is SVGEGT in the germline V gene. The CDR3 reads CASSIAGTDTQYF. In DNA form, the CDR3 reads TGTGCCAGCAGCATAGCGGGCACAGATACGCAGTATTTT.

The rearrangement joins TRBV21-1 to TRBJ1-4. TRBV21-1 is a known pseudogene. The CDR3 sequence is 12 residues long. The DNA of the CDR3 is TGTGCCTGCCCGGAGGGGAATGAAAAACTGTTTTTT. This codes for CACPEGNEKLFF.

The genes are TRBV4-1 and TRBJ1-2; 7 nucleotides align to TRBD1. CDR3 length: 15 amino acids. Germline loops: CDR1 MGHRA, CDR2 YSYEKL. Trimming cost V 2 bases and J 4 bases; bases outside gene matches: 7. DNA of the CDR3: TGCGCCAGCAGCCAATCCCCAGAGGGGGCCTATGGCTACACCTTC. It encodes CASSQSPEGAYGYTF.

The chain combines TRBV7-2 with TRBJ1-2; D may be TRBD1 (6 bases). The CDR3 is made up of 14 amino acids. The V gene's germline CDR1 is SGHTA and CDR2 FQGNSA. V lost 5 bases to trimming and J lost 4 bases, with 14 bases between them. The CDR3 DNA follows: TGTGCCAGCAGCCCCGCGGACAGAAGCTATGGCTACACCTTC. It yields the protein CASSPADRSYGYTF.

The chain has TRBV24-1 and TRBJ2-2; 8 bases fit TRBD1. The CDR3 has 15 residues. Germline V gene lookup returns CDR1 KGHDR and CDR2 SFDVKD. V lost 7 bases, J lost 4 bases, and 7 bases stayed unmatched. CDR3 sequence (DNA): TGTGCCACCAGGGGAGCGACAGGGGTCACCGGGGAGCTGTTTTTT. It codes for CATRGATGVTGELFF.

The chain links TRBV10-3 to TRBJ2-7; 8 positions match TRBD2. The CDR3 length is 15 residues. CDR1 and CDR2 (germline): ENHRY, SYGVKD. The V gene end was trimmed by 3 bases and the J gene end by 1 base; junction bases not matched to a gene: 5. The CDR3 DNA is TGTGCCATCAGTGAAATTGCGGGGGGATCCTACGAGCAGTACTTC. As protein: CAISEIAGGSYEQYF.

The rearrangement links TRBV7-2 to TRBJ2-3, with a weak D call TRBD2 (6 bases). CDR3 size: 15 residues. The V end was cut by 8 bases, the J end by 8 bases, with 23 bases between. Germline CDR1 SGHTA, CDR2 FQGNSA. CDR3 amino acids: CASAQRGGSLGTQYF. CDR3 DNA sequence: TGTGCCAGCGCTCAAAGGGGAGGTAGCCTCGGTACGCAGTATTTT.

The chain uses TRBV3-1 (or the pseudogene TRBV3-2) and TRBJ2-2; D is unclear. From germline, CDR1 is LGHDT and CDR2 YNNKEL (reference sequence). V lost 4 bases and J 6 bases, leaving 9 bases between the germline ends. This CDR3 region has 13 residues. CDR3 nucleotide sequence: TGTGCCAGCAGCCTCTCATTGTCCGGGGAGCTGTTTTTT. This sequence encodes CASSLSLSGELFF.

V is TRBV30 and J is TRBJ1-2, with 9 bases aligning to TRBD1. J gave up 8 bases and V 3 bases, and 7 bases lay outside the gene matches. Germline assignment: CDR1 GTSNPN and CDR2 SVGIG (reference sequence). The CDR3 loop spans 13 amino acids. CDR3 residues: CAWRGQGDRGYTF. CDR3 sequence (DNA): TGTGCCTGGAGGGGACAGGGCGATCGGGGCTACACCTTC.

The DNA for the CDR3 is TGTGCCAGCAGTGAGAGACAGGGTTCAACTAATGAAAAACTGTTTTTT. Residues: CASSERQGSTNEKLFF. V is TRBV6-1 and J is TRBJ1-4; 7 bases align to TRBD1. V lost 3 bases, J lost 0 bases, and 4 bases stayed unmatched. This CDR3 spans 16 amino acids. Germline V gene sequence: CDR1 MNHNS, CDR2 SASEGT.

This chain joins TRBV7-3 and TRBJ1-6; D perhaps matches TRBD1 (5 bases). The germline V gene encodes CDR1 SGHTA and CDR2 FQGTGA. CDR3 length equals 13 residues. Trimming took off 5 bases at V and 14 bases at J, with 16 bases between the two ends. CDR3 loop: CASSRDGGSALHF. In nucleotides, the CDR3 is TGTGCCAGCAGCCGAGACGGGGGATCGGCCCTCCACTTT.

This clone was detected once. The CDR3, as DNA: TGTGCCAGCAGTCCCCGGCCTAGCGGGAGGTATGAGCAGTTCTTC. It yields the protein CASSPRPSGRYEQFF. The gene calls are TRBV27 and TRBJ2-1, with 11 bases that match TRBD2. This CDR3 comprises 15 residues. V gave up 5 bases and J gave up 8 bases; unmatched junction bases: 8. CDR1 is MNHEY, CDR2 SMNVEV, per germline (reference sequence).

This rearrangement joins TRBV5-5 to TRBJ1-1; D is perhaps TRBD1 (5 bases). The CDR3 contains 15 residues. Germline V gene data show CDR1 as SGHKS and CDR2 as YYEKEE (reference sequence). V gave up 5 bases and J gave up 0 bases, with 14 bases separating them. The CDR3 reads CASSEKGWVNTEAFF. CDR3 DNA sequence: TGTGCCAGCAGTGAAAAGGGGTGGGTGAACACTGAAGCTTTCTTT.

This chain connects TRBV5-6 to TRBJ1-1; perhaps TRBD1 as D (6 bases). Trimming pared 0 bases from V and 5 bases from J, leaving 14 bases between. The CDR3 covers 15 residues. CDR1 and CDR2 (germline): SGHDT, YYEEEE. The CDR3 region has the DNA TGTGCCAGCAGCTTGGCGGGGGGGCGGCGGACTGAAGCTTTCTTT. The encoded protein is CASSLAGGRRTEAFF.

The CDR3 bases are TGTGCCAGTCAATCACCAGAGGGGCCCGGCCAGCCCCAGCATTTT. Translating gives CASQSPEGPGQPQHF. The chain is built from TRBV18 and TRBJ1-5, with D possibly TRBD1 on 5 matching bases. This CDR3 is built from 15 residues. Trimming pared 9 bases from V and 7 bases from J, leaving 22 bases between. Germline values: CDR1 KGHSH, CDR2 LQKENI.

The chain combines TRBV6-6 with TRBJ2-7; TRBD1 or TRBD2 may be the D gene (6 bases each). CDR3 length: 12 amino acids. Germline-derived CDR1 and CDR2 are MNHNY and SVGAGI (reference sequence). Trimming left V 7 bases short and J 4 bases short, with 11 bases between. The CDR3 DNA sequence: TGTGCCAGCAAGGGGGGACCTTACGAGCAGTACTTC. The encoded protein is CASKGGPYEQYF.

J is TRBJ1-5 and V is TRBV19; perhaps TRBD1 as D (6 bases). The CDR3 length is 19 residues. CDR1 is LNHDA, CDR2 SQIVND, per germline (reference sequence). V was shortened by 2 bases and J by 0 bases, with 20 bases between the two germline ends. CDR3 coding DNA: TGTGCCAGTAGTATATCCAGGGGACTACTCGGGGATAGCAATCAGCCCCAGCATTTT. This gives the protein CASSISRGLLGDSNQPQHF.